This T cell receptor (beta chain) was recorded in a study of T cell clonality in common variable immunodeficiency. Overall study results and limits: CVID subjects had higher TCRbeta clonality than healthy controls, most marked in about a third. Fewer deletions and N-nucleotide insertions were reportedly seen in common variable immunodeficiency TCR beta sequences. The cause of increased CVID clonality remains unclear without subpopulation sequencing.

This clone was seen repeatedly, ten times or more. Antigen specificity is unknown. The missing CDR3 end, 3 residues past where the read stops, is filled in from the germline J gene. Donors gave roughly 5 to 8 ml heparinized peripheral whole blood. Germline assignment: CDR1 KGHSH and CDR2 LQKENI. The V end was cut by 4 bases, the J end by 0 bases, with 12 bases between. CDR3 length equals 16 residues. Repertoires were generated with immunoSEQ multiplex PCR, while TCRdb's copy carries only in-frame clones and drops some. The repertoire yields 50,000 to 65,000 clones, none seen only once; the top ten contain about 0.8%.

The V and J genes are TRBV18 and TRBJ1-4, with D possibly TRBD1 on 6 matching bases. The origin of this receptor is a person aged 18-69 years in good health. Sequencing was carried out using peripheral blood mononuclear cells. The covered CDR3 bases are TGTGCCAGCTCACGCGCAGGGGACGCAACTAATGAAAAA. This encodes CASSRAGDATNEK. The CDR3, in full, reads CASSRAGDATNEKLFF.